Below are 12 T cell receptor beta chains sequenced from a single sample in a study of T cell responses to AZD1222 COVID-19 vaccine. Libraries were prepared by immunoSEQ multiplex PCR; TCRdb keeps only in-frame clonotypes and omits some of them. The data show fewer than 150,000 clones, roughly 90% seen once. The sample in question was peripheral blood, obtained 28 days after the second AZD1222 dose. Receptor source: an adult who received the AZD1222 COVID-19 vaccine.

V usage is TRBV27 and J usage is TRBJ2-3, with D unresolved. Per the germline V gene, CDR1 is MNHEY and CDR2 is SMNVEV (reference sequence). The CDR3 runs 13 residues. Trimming pared 3 bases from V and 6 bases from J, leaving 10 bases between. In DNA, the CDR3 is TGTGCCAGCAGTTTGACACCTGGGGATACGCAGTATTTT. This translates into CASSLTPGDTQYF.

J is TRBJ2-5 and V is TRBV7-3; TRBD2 aligns across 13 bases. J was trimmed by 1 base and V by 5 bases; bases with no gene match: 7. The CDR3 contains 17 residues. Germline V gene lookup returns CDR1 SGHTA and CDR2 FQGTGA. The CDR3 coding sequence is TGTGCCAGCAGCCCCAGAACTAGCGGGGGGGTCCAAGAGACCCAGTACTTC. Protein: CASSPRTSGGVQETQYF.

The V call is TRBV11-3, the J call TRBJ2-2, with a possible D match to TRBD2 (6 bases). The V end lost 2 bases, the J end lost 4 bases, and 17 bases lay between the germline ends. The CDR3 length is 17 residues. Germline V lookup: CDR1 SGHNT, CDR2 YENEEA. Written as DNA, the CDR3 is TGTGCCAGCAGCTTAACAATATGGGGACTGAGCACCGGGGAGCTGTTTTTT. Its protein is CASSLTIWGLSTGELFF.

This rearrangement joins TRBV29-1 to TRBJ2-7, with D unclear. V gave up 5 bases and J gave up 7 bases, with 15 bases separating them. Germline CDR1 reads SQVTM; CDR2 reads ANQGSEA. The CDR3 contains 12 residues. The DNA for the CDR3 is TGCAGCGTTCGTTACGGGTTGGGAGAGCAGTACTTC. This encodes CSVRYGLGEQYF.

The chain uses TRBV7-2 and TRBJ1-6, with a possible D match to TRBD1 (5 bases). The length of the CDR3 is 14 residues. CDR1 and CDR2 from the germline V gene are SGHTA and FQGNSA. Trimming cost V 1 base and J 10 bases, with 11 bases left between them. DNA of the CDR3: TGTGCCAGCAGCTTAGTCAGGGCCGGGTCACCCCTCCACTTT. Encoded protein: CASSLVRAGSPLHF. The variable domain in full, with the rest retrieved from reference TRBV7-2 and TRBJ1-6, is GAGVSQSPSNKVTEKGKDVELRCDPISGHTALYWYRQSLGQGLEFLIYFQGNSAPDKSGLPSDRFSAERTGGSVSTLTIQRTQQEDSAVYLCASSLVRAGSPLHFGNGTRLTVT.

The V call is TRBV7-8, the J call TRBJ2-1; D is possibly TRBD1 (8 bases). Looked up from germline, CDR1 is SGHVS and CDR2 is FQNEAQ. Trimming took 3 bases from V and 3 from J, leaving 18 bases between them. The length of the CDR3 is 17 residues. CDR3 region: CASSLSWGGQDYNEQFF. CDR3 DNA: TGTGCCAGCAGCTTGTCTTGGGGGGGACAGGACTACAATGAGCAGTTCTTC. The full variable domain, in which reference TRBV7-8 and TRBJ2-1 provide the parts outside the CDR3, is GAGVSQSPRYKVAKRGQDVALRCDPISGHVSLFWYQQALGQGPEFLTYFQNEAQLDKSGLPSDRFFAERPEGSVSTLKIQRTQQEDSAVYLCASSLSWGGQDYNEQFFGPGTRLTVL.

The rearrangement uses TRBV5-1 and TRBJ1-3; D is unclear. The V end was cut by 0 bases, the J end by 0 bases, with 10 bases between. Germline V gene sequence: CDR1 SGHRS, CDR2 YFSETQ. CDR3 length: 16 amino acids. The CDR3 nucleotides are TGCGCCAGCAGCTTGGAGTCAGTGACCTCTGGAAACACCATATATTTT. Residues: CASSLESVTSGNTIYF.

The chain joins TRBV10-1 to TRBJ2-3, with unresolved D. The V and J ends lost 3 bases and 6 bases respectively, with 16 bases between them. Per the germline V gene, CDR1 is WNHNN and CDR2 is SYGVQD (reference sequence). The CDR3 is 15 residues long. The CDR3 is CASSEIGPAGDTQYF. CDR3 nucleotide sequence: TGCGCCAGCAGTGAAATAGGGCCGGCTGGCGATACGCAGTATTTT.

This chain connects TRBV27 to TRBJ2-1; unclear D gene. V lost 2 bases, J lost 5 bases, and 22 bases lay in between. CDR3 length: 18 residues. The germline CDR1 and CDR2 sequences are MNHEY and SMNVEV (reference sequence). CDR3 nucleotides: TGTGCCAGCAGTTTAAATTACTGGGCAGCTAGTGCCCACAATGAGCAGTTCTTC. Translating gives CASSLNYWAASAHNEQFF.

This clone was detected once. The rearrangement links TRBV11-2 to TRBJ2-1; 8 positions match TRBD1. The germline CDR1 and CDR2 sequences are SGHAT and FQNNGV. This CDR3 contains 15 residues. V lost 5 bases and J lost 8; bases outside the gene matches: 11. CDR3 residues: CASSQGAAGTYEQFF. CDR3 sequence (DNA): TGTGCCAGCAGCCAGGGGGCGGCCGGGACCTATGAGCAGTTCTTC.

V is TRBV7-9 and J is TRBJ2-7; 9 bases align to TRBD2. The CDR3 sequence is 16 residues long. J lost 5 bases, V lost 3 bases, and 11 bases had no gene match. Germline V gene data show CDR1 as SEHNR and CDR2 as FQNEAQ (reference sequence). The CDR3 nucleotides are TGTGCCAGCAGCTTCCGCGGGAGGGCCGGTAAAGACGAGCAGTACTTC. It is translated as CASSFRGRAGKDEQYF.

The chain has TRBV7-9 and TRBJ1-1; D unresolved. Germline-derived CDR1 and CDR2 are SEHNR and FQNEAQ (reference sequence). V lost 0 bases and J lost 1, with 9 bases in between. The CDR3 sequence is 15 residues long. The DNA of the CDR3 is TGTGCCAGCAGCTTAGCCGGTCAGGAGAACACTGAAGCTTTCTTT. Protein: CASSLAGQENTEAFF.